These T cell receptor beta chains were read from a single sample in a study of blood T cell repertoires in COVID-19. The table came from immunoSEQ multiplex PCR; TCRdb's copy has only in-frame clones and leaves some out. In the table there are under 200,000 clones, over 80% of which are singletons. Sequenced material: peripheral blood. The source is a woman older than 75 with active or convalescent COVID-19. Each CDR3 is given with its conserved first and last residue. Each record gives: clone size, V gene, D gene, J gene, CDR3 protein, CDR3 DNA. D genes are given only for firm matches. The size of a clone is reported for some rows only, either as once, few or many, or as a class for expanded clones.

size: .; V: TRBV9; D: .; J: TRBJ2-2; CDR3: CASSVGALGNTGELFF; DNA: TGTGCCAGCAGCGTAGGGGCCCTTGGGAACACCGGGGAGCTGTTTTTT
size: .; V: TRBV6-5; D: .; J: TRBJ1-2; CDR3: CASSNGGHGYTF; DNA: TGTGCCAGCAGTAACGGGGGTCATGGCTACACCTTC
size: .; V: TRBV11-2; D: .; J: TRBJ1-3; CDR3: CASSLDYSGNTIYF; DNA: TGTGCCAGCAGCTTAGACTACTCTGGAAACACCATATATTTT
size: once; V: TRBV7-2; D: .; J: TRBJ2-2; CDR3: CASSLVGAANTGELFF; DNA: TGTGCCAGCAGCTTAGTGGGCGCCGCGAACACCGGGGAGCTGTTTTTT
size: .; V: TRBV24-1; D: TRBD1; J: TRBJ1-5; CDR3: CATSDSRTGPNQPQHF; DNA: TGTGCCACCAGTGATTCACGGACAGGGCCCAATCAGCCCCAGCATTTT
size: .; V: TRBV5-1; D: TRBD2; J: TRBJ2-3; CDR3: CASAGTSGGAGTQYF; DNA: TGCGCCAGCGCCGGGACTAGCGGGGGGGCGGGTACGCAGTATTTT
size: .; V: TRBV3-1/TRBV3-2; D: TRBD1; J: TRBJ1-4; CDR3: CASSPIRGLSEKLFF; DNA: TGTGCCAGCAGCCCTATCAGGGGGCTGTCTGAAAAACTGTTTTTT
size: .; V: TRBV7-2; D: TRBD1; J: TRBJ2-2; CDR3: CASSYRGLNTGELFF; DNA: TGTGCCAGCAGTTACAGGGGGTTAAACACCGGGGAGCTGTTTTTT
size: once; V: TRBV4-1; D: TRBD1; J: TRBJ2-1; CDR3: CASTGGLEQFF; DNA: TGCGCCAGCACAGGGGGCTTAGAGCAGTTCTTC
size: .; V: TRBV5-5; D: .; J: TRBJ2-2; CDR3: CASGKQGNTGELFF; DNA: TGTGCCAGCGGGAAACAGGGGAACACCGGGGAGCTGTTTTTT
size: .; V: TRBV6-5; D: .; J: TRBJ2-7; CDR3: CASSSPVPYEQYF; DNA: TGTGCCAGCAGTTCTCCCGTTCCCTACGAGCAGTACTTC
size: .; V: TRBV4-3; D: .; J: TRBJ1-2; CDR3: CASSQDQGYGYTF; DNA: TGCGCCAGCAGCCAAGATCAGGGGTATGGCTACACCTTC
size: once; V: TRBV6-1; D: .; J: TRBJ1-1; CDR3: CASSEGLPPEAFF; DNA: TGTGCCAGCAGTGAAGGACTGCCGCCTGAAGCTTTCTTT
size: .; V: TRBV14; D: TRBD1; J: TRBJ1-2; CDR3: CASSQDRQGNYGYTF; DNA: TGTGCCAGCAGCCAAGACCGACAGGGGAACTATGGCTACACCTTC
size: .; V: TRBV19; D: TRBD1; J: TRBJ1-5; CDR3: CASSTNRGRGSIGNQPQHF; DNA: TGTGCCAGTAGTACCAACAGGGGGCGCGGGTCTATCGGCAATCAGCCCCAGCATTTT
size: .; V: TRBV9; D: TRBD1; J: TRBJ2-1; CDR3: CASSLAGTGFLGEQFF; DNA: TGTGCCAGCAGCTTAGCCGGGACAGGTTTCTTGGGTGAGCAGTTCTTC
size: few; V: TRBV5-1; D: .; J: TRBJ1-6; CDR3: CASSPNLIGNSPLHF; DNA: TGCGCCAGCAGCCCGAACCTAATCGGGAATTCACCCCTCCACTTT
size: .; V: TRBV15; D: .; J: TRBJ1-3; CDR3: CATSRDKGAGNTIYF; DNA: TGTGCCACCAGCAGAGATAAGGGGGCTGGAAACACCATATATTTT
size: once; V: TRBV7-2; D: TRBD1; J: TRBJ2-5; CDR3: CASSPGQEKETQYF; DNA: TGTGCCAGCAGCCCGGGACAGGAGAAAGAGACCCAGTACTTC
size: few; V: TRBV4-1; D: .; J: TRBJ1-2; CDR3: CASSQVGAAYGYTF; DNA: TGCGCCAGCAGCCAAGTAGGGGCGGCCTATGGCTACACCTTC
size: .; V: TRBV24-1; D: TRBD1; J: TRBJ2-3; CDR3: CATSGGGALDTQYF; DNA: TGTGCCACCAGTGGAGGGGGCGCGTTGGATACGCAGTATTTT
size: .; V: TRBV6-2/TRBV6-3; D: TRBD1; J: TRBJ2-1; CDR3: CASSSQGAKSYNEQFF; DNA: TGTGCCAGCAGTTCCCAGGGGGCTAAATCCTACAATGAGCAGTTCTTC
size: once; V: TRBV4-1; D: TRBD2; J: TRBJ2-3; CDR3: CASRQLAGEGTQYF; DNA: TGCGCCAGCCGCCAACTAGCGGGGGAGGGTACGCAGTATTTT
size: few; V: TRBV4-3; D: .; J: TRBJ2-3; CDR3: CASSRRTGGVDTQYF; DNA: TGCGCCAGCAGCCGACGGACGGGCGGGGTAGATACGCAGTATTTT
size: .; V: TRBV11-3; D: TRBD1; J: TRBJ2-3; CDR3: CASSPDRGNSLTDTQYF; DNA: TGTGCCAGCAGCCCCGACAGGGGGAATTCTCTTACAGATACGCAGTATTTT
size: .; V: TRBV6-6; D: .; J: TRBJ1-5; CDR3: CASSSRAGQNQPQHF; DNA: TGTGCCAGCAGTTCGAGGGCGGGCCAAAATCAGCCCCAGCATTTT
size: .; V: TRBV7-9; D: .; J: TRBJ1-6; CDR3: CASSLGGLTNSPLHF; DNA: TGTGCCAGCAGCTTAGGGGGACTGACCAATTCACCCCTCCACTTT
size: .; V: TRBV4-3; D: .; J: TRBJ2-2; CDR3: CASSQDRVDGELFF; DNA: TGCGCCAGCAGCCAAGACAGGGTAGACGGGGAGCTGTTTTTT
size: .; V: TRBV6-5; D: TRBD1; J: TRBJ1-5; CDR3: CASSSQGASNQPQHF; DNA: TGTGCCAGCAGTTCTCAGGGGGCAAGCAATCAGCCCCAGCATTTT
size: .; V: TRBV12-3/TRBV12-4; D: .; J: TRBJ2-1; CDR3: CASSYLRGNEQFF; DNA: TGTGCCAGCAGTTATCTCAGGGGTAATGAGCAGTTCTTC
size: .; V: TRBV19; D: TRBD1; J: TRBJ2-3; CDR3: CASSLTGRTDTQYF; DNA: TGTGCCAGTAGCCTGACAGGGCGCACAGATACGCAGTATTTT
size: .; V: TRBV19; D: TRBD1; J: TRBJ2-3; CDR3: CASSTPGQASTDTQYF; DNA: TGTGCCAGTAGTACCCCGGGACAGGCCTCCACAGATACGCAGTATTTT
size: .; V: TRBV10-3; D: .; J: TRBJ2-3; CDR3: CAISESGAGSDTQYF; DNA: TGTGCCATCAGTGAGTCAGGGGCAGGGTCGGATACGCAGTATTTT
size: once; V: TRBV19; D: .; J: TRBJ1-2; CDR3: CASSIQLFAGYGYTF; DNA: TGTGCCAGTAGTATTCAGCTTTTCGCCGGGTATGGCTACACCTTC
size: .; V: TRBV27; D: .; J: TRBJ1-2; CDR3: CASSYQGNYGYTF; DNA: TGTGCCAGCAGTTACCAGGGAAACTATGGCTACACCTTC
size: .; V: TRBV19; D: TRBD1; J: TRBJ1-2; CDR3: CASSIKGQGKGYTF; DNA: TGTGCCAGTAGTATAAAGGGACAGGGGAAAGGCTACACCTTC
size: .; V: TRBV6-2/TRBV6-3; D: TRBD1; J: TRBJ2-3; CDR3: CASSYPQGGTDTQYF; DNA: TGTGCCAGCAGTTATCCACAGGGGGGAACAGATACGCAGTATTTT
size: .; V: TRBV18; D: .; J: TRBJ1-1; CDR3: CASSPLQGGTEAFF; DNA: TGTGCCAGCTCACCACTCCAGGGCGGAACTGAAGCTTTCTTT
size: .; V: TRBV29-1; D: .; J: TRBJ2-1; CDR3: CSVEEGGQFF; DNA: TGCAGCGTTGAAGAGGGGGGGCAGTTCTTC
size: .; V: TRBV3-1/TRBV3-2; D: .; J: TRBJ1-2; CDR3: CASSSGGGANYGYTF; DNA: TGTGCCAGCAGCTCGGGCGGGGGAGCTAACTATGGCTACACCTTC
size: .; V: TRBV14; D: .; J: TRBJ1-4; CDR3: CASSQFGEKLFF; DNA: TGTGCCAGCAGCCAATTTGGCGAAAAACTGTTTTTT
size: .; V: TRBV7-2; D: TRBD1; J: TRBJ2-5; CDR3: CASSLGGQQFATQYF; DNA: TGTGCCAGCAGCTTAGGGGGACAGCAATTCGCGACCCAGTACTTC
size: .; V: TRBV10-2; D: .; J: TRBJ1-1; CDR3: CASSEGVTEAFF; DNA: TGCGCCAGCAGTGAAGGAGTTACTGAAGCTTTCTTT
size: .; V: TRBV7-9; D: TRBD1; J: TRBJ1-2; CDR3: CASSRTGGRYGYTF; DNA: TGTGCCAGCAGTCGGACAGGGGGCAGGTATGGCTACACCTTC
size: .; V: TRBV18; D: .; J: TRBJ1-4; CDR3: CASSPGGEKLFF; DNA: TGTGCCAGCTCACCAGGGGGGGAAAAACTGTTTTTT
size: .; V: TRBV18; D: .; J: TRBJ2-5; CDR3: CASSPGRAQETQYF; DNA: TGTGCCAGCTCACCAGGCAGGGCCCAAGAGACCCAGTACTTC